This T cell receptor beta chain derives from a study of memory CD4+ T cells and cytomegalovirus serostatus (dated by TCRdb to between 2018 and 2021). In the study overall: The cohort comprised roughly 35 healthy Belgian adults, 9 CMV seropositive and about 25 CMV seronegative. To replicate a published TCR-based CMV serostatus classifier, the researchers sequenced the CD4+ memory TCRbeta repertoires of a Belgian cohort whose cytomegalovirus serostatus was known.

This clone was counted many times. Its antigen specificity is not known. No base-level quality is on record; no much larger clone is a single base apart. Single viable CD3+CD4+CD8-CD45RO+ cells were sorted as memory CD4+ T cells on a FACSAria II. CMV serostatus was assessed using a Roche Elecsys assay, by which serum IgG against CMV pp150, pp28, p38 and p52 was detected. Once the samples were thawed, total CD4+ T cells were enriched through positive selection using CD4 magnetic microbeads. The samples came from a different study that was designed specifically to examine the CD4+ T cell memory repertoire. Peripheral blood mononuclear cells were isolated and cryopreserved following standard operating procedures; serum was stored at -80 °C. The staining relied on CD3-PerCP (BW264/56), CD4-APC (RPA-T4), CD45RO-PE (UCHT1) and CD8-Pacific Orange (3B5) antibodies, and Sytox blue was used to exclude non-viable cells.

The Quick-DNA Microprep Kit was used to extract genomic DNA from the sorted cells. Amplification of TCRbeta DNA was done with the immunoSEQ hsTCRbeta kit, following the protocol from the manufacturer. TCRbeta libraries were sequenced on an Illumina MiSeq instrument. The authors processed their data as follows. After out-of-frame sequences were removed, 2,204,828 distinct TCRbeta sequences remained, averaging about 67,000 per individual. Each individual was scored using the number of some 150 previously reported CMV-associated TCRbeta sequences that the individual carried and the total number of productive distinct TCRbeta sequences. A beta-binomial model was reimplemented in Python, and scikit-learn random forests with default parameters were trained on US cohort data. Classifier performance on the Belgian cohort was summarized as median AUC with percentile confidence intervals calculated over 10,000 bootstrap iterations. TCRdb took this table from immuneACCESS and kept in-frame rearrangements with V and J called. Such tables lack part of the clones; where checked against another copy, unresolved V genes explain under half of the gap, and the rest is unexplained. V and J calls plus clone size are reproduced from that table; the DNA served to infer D and trimming. Recorded for this sample are 61,000 or so clones; 80% of them occurred a single time. Around 0.58% of the sample goes to the ten largest clones.

Summary of the overall study and its limitations: Among the 150 to 200 previously reported CMV-associated TCRbeta sequences, over 65 showed up in the CD4+ memory repertoires, with each one found in between one and five individuals. For CMV serostatus prediction, a median bootstrapped AUC of about 0.95 was reached with the original framework, and a median bootstrapped AUC of 0.91 was reached with a US-trained random forest. Unlike the original study, which covered naive and memory CD4+ and CD8+ populations, the Belgian study sequenced only CD4+CD45RO+ memory cells. The original-framework classifier achieved a median bootstrapped AUC of approximately 0.96 with a 95% CI of 0.76-1.00 on the Belgian cohort. Results were interpreted as suggesting that the CMV-associated TCR signature is largely present in the CD4+ memory repertoire.

This TCR was recovered from an adult in good health and CMV-seronegative. Some clones in this sample may be carry-over from other donors' samples. The material sequenced was memory CD4+ T cells from blood.

The CDR3: CASSLIEDYEQYF. The bases are TGCGCCAGCAGCTTGATAGAGGACTACGAGCAGTACTTC. The sequence is built from TRBV5-1 and TRBJ2-7, with an unclear D gene assignment. Per the germline V gene, SGHRS is the CDR1 and YFSETQ is the CDR2. Trimming takes 1 base from V and 3 bases from J, and the germline ends sit 8 bases apart. Measured from the cysteine to the phenylalanine, the CDR3 is 13 residues long. Here the CDR3 DNA is all that survives: 39 bases in frame from base 1.